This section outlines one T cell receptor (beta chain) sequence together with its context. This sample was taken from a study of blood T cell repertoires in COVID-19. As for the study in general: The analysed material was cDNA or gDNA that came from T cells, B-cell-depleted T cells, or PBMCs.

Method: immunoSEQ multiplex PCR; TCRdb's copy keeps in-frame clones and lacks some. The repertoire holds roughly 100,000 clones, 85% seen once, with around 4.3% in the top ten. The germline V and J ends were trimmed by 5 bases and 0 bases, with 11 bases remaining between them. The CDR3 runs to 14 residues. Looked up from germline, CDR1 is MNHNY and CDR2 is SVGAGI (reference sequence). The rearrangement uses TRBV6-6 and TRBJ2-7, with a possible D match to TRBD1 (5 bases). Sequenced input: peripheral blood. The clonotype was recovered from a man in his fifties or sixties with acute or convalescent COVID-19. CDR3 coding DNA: TGTGCCAGCAGTAAGGACAATTTCTCCTACGAGCAGTACTTC. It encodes CASSKDNFSYEQYF.